A single sample gave rise to the 21 T cell receptor beta chains below, sequenced in a study of T cell responses to AZD1222 COVID-19 vaccine. The repertoire was sequenced with immunoSEQ multiplex PCR; TCRdb's copy has only in-frame clones and lacks some. The table lists some 120,000 clones, approximately 86% of them singletons, with approximately 6.2% in the top ten. The sample in question was peripheral blood, obtained on day 0 of AZD1222 vaccination. Receptors were obtained from an adult in good health.

V usage is TRBV11-2 and J usage is TRBJ1-2; D is unclear. Trimming took off 6 bases at V and 3 bases at J, with 20 bases between the two ends. The germline V gene has CDR1 SGHAT and CDR2 FQNNGV. The CDR3 consists of 16 residues. In DNA, the CDR3 is TGTGCCAGCAGGGACCTCAGACACAACCAACACTATGGCTACACCTTC. Its protein is CASRDLRHNQHYGYTF. Full variable domain (remainder filled in from reference TRBV11-2 and TRBJ1-2): EAGVAQSPRYKIIEKRQSVAFWCNPISGHATLYWYQQILGQGPKLLIQFQNNGVVDDSQLPKDRFSAERLKGVDSTLKIQPAKLEDSAVYLCASRDLRHNQHYGYTFGSGTRLTVV.

CDR3 nucleotides: TGTGCCAGCAGTTTATTAACAGGGGTGGGTGAAAAACTGTTTTTT. Translation: CASSLLTGVGEKLFF. V usage is TRBV28 and J usage is TRBJ1-4; TRBD1 aligns across 7 bases. Unmatched junction bases numbered 6, after V lost 1 base and J lost 7 bases. The CDR3 loop spans 15 amino acids. Per germline, CDR1 MDHEN and CDR2 SYDVKM.

The chain uses TRBV27 and TRBJ1-6; D gene ambiguous. The CDR3 covers 12 residues. V was shortened by 0 bases and J by 10 bases, with 4 bases between the two germline ends. Germline values: CDR1 MNHEY, CDR2 SMNVEV (reference sequence). The CDR3 region has the DNA TGTGCCAGCAGTTTATCGCGGTCACCCCTCCACTTT. Amino acid sequence: CASSLSRSPLHF.

V usage is TRBV5-1 and J usage is TRBJ1-1, with D possibly TRBD1 on 5 matching bases. The CDR3 loop spans 15 amino acids. Germline V CDR1 and CDR2: SGHRS, YFSETQ. Trimming left V 4 bases short and J 5 bases short, with 18 bases between. The CDR3 region has the DNA TGCGCCAGCAGCCCGATTCAGGGTCATAGGACTGAAGCTTTCTTT. It encodes CASSPIQGHRTEAFF.

V gene TRBV19 combines with J gene TRBJ2-2, with 10 bases identical to TRBD2. The CDR3 is 16 amino acids. The germline gives CDR1 LNHDA, CDR2 SQIVND (reference sequence). V dropped 6 bases and J dropped 0; count of bases not matched to a gene: 4. CDR3 sequence reads: CASRRTSGANTGELFF. As DNA, the CDR3 is TGTGCCAGTAGGCGGACTAGCGGCGCGAACACCGGGGAGCTGTTTTTT.

The V call is TRBV2, the J call TRBJ2-7; TRBD1 or TRBD2 may be the D gene (6 bases each). Germline CDR1 reads SNHLY; CDR2 reads FYNNEI. This CDR3 region has 13 residues. Trimming stripped 6 bases from V and 0 bases from J, with 9 bases between. This chain's CDR3 is CASSGGGSYEQYF. As DNA, the CDR3 is TGTGCCAGCAGCGGAGGGGGCTCCTACGAGCAGTACTTC.

The J gene is TRBJ1-1, the V gene TRBV2; no clear D gene. Germline CDR1 is SNHLY and CDR2 is FYNNEI. The CDR3 is 14 residues long. V shed 4 bases and J shed 3 bases, with 12 bases lying between them. The CDR3 loop reads CASSGRVGYTEAFF. In DNA, the CDR3 is TGTGCCAGCAGTGGTCGGGTCGGGTACACTGAAGCTTTCTTT.

This clone was observed a single time. The J gene is TRBJ2-3, the V gene TRBV3-1 (or the pseudogene TRBV3-2), with TRBD2 matching over 10 bases. CDR3 size: 16 residues. Looked up from germline, CDR1 is LGHDT and CDR2 is YNNKEL (reference sequence). The junction had 6 bases not matched to a gene; V was cut back by 4 bases and J by 2 bases. CDR3 sequence: CASSRAGGRFTDTQYF. CDR3 DNA sequence: TGTGCCAGCAGCCGAGCGGGGGGGCGTTTCACAGATACGCAGTATTTT.

This clone was picked up a small number of times. The rearrangement links TRBV6-5 to TRBJ1-1, with 7 bases that match TRBD1. Trimming took 6 bases from V and 4 from J; bases not matched to a gene: 8. Germline V gene sequence: CDR1 MNHEY, CDR2 SVGAGI. The CDR3 has 14 residues. The CDR3 region is CASRADRVSTEAFF. CDR3 nucleotides: TGTGCCAGCAGGGCTGACAGGGTGAGCACTGAAGCTTTCTTT.

This chain joins TRBV28 and TRBJ1-2, with D unclear. The germline V gene has CDR1 MDHEN and CDR2 SYDVKM. The CDR3 covers 13 residues. V lost 6 bases, J lost 6 bases, and 14 bases lay in between. The CDR3 spells CASSPRARDGYTF. For the CDR3, the DNA is TGTGCCAGCAGCCCTCGGGCCCGGGATGGCTACACCTTC.

The genes are TRBV5-6 and TRBJ2-7, with 9 nucleotides matching TRBD1. CDR1 is SGHDT, CDR2 YYEEEE, per germline. The CDR3 spans 14 residues. The trim removed 4 bases at V and 3 bases at J, leaving 5 bases unmatched. DNA of the CDR3: TGTGCCAGCAGCACCGGGACAGGGCTCTACGAGCAGTACTTC. It yields the protein CASSTGTGLYEQYF.

Written as DNA, the CDR3 is TGTGCCAGCAGTGGGACAGCTAACAATCAGCCCCAGCATTTT. Translated: CASSGTANNQPQHF. The chain carries TRBV7-9 and TRBJ1-5; 7 nucleotides agree with TRBD1. Looked up from germline, CDR1 is SEHNR and CDR2 is FQNEAQ (reference sequence). This CDR3 has 14 residues. V shed 6 bases, J shed 3 bases, and the junction held 5 bases outside the gene matches.

In regard to this clone: In the same sample, other DNA sequences code for this CDR3. The V call is TRBV12-3 or TRBV12-4, the J call TRBJ1-1, with unresolved D. The CDR3 is 12 residues long. Trimming removed 3 bases from V and 5 bases from J, with 7 bases in between. The chain's CDR3 is CASSFSGTEAFF. Here the CDR3 DNA reads TGTGCCAGCAGTTTTTCGGGTACTGAAGCTTTCTTT.

The chain employs TRBV29-1 and TRBJ2-5, with a possible D match to TRBD1 (6 bases). Germline V gives CDR1 SQVTM, CDR2 ANQGSEA. The V end was cut by 8 bases, the J end by 2 bases, with 15 bases between. The CDR3 is 13 residues long. CDR3 bases: TGCAGCACCCTTGGACAGTCACAAGAGACCCAGTACTTC. The encoded protein is CSTLGQSQETQYF.

This chain uses TRBV6-2 or TRBV6-3 with TRBJ2-1, with a weak D call TRBD2 (7 bases). This CDR3 has 16 amino acids. Germline V lookup: CDR1 MNHEY, CDR2 SVGEGT. V was pared by 2 bases and J by 3 bases, with 14 bases between. CDR3 loop: CASSYGPGGLYNEQFF. In nucleotides, the CDR3 is TGTGCCAGCAGTTACGGACCGGGGGGCCTCTACAATGAGCAGTTCTTC.

The chain joins TRBV11-3 to TRBJ1-2, with D unresolved. Germline lookup yields CDR1 SGHNT and CDR2 YENEEA. The CDR3 has 11 amino acids. Trimming removed 8 bases from V and 8 bases from J, with 12 bases in between. The CDR3: CASGKNWGYTF. The DNA of the CDR3 is TGTGCCAGCGGAAAAAACTGGGGCTACACCTTC.

The chain is built from TRBV28 and TRBJ1-2; weak D call: TRBD1 (6 bases). The germline V gene encodes CDR1 MDHEN and CDR2 SYDVKM. Trimming pared 3 bases from V and 6 bases from J, leaving 11 bases between. CDR3 length: 13 residues. The CDR3, as DNA: TGTGCCAGCAGTTTGGGGGCAGAGGATGGCTACACCTTC. Translated, it gives CASSLGAEDGYTF.

The CDR3 is CATSINRNEQFF. The CDR3, as DNA: TGTGCCACCAGCATAAATAGGAATGAGCAGTTCTTC. The chain is built from TRBV15 and TRBJ2-1; D gene unclear. The V end was cut by 4 bases, the J end by 7 bases, with 8 bases between. The CDR3 covers 12 residues. Germline V gives CDR1 LNHNV, CDR2 YYDKDF (reference sequence).

The V gene is TRBV28, the J gene TRBJ2-1; TRBD1 agrees at 8 bases. Germline trimming cut 6 bases from V and 2 bases from J; bases unmatched to any gene: 6. In germline, CDR1 is MDHEN, CDR2 SYDVKM. The CDR3 loop spans 15 amino acids. The CDR3 reads CASSSTGGTYNEQFF. The CDR3 coding sequence is TGTGCCAGCAGCTCTACAGGGGGAACCTACAATGAGCAGTTCTTC.

The chain couples TRBV30 to TRBJ1-1; possibly TRBD1 for D (6 bases). CDR1 and CDR2 (germline): GTSNPN, SVGIG (reference sequence). The CDR3 runs 13 residues. Between the trimmed V and J ends, which lost 4 bases and 6 bases, there was a span of 15 bases. As DNA, the CDR3 is TGTGCCTGGATGGGCGACAGGTTCCCTGAAGCTTTCTTT. The encoded protein is CAWMGDRFPEAFF.

This chain links TRBV6-5 with TRBJ1-2; D not certain. CDR1 and CDR2 from the germline V gene are MNHEY and SVGAGI. V was pared by 6 bases and J by 6 bases, with 17 bases between. This CDR3 has 14 amino acids. CDR3: CASSLPGSPDGYTF. The DNA of the CDR3 is TGTGCCAGCAGCCTACCCGGGTCACCCGATGGCTACACCTTC.